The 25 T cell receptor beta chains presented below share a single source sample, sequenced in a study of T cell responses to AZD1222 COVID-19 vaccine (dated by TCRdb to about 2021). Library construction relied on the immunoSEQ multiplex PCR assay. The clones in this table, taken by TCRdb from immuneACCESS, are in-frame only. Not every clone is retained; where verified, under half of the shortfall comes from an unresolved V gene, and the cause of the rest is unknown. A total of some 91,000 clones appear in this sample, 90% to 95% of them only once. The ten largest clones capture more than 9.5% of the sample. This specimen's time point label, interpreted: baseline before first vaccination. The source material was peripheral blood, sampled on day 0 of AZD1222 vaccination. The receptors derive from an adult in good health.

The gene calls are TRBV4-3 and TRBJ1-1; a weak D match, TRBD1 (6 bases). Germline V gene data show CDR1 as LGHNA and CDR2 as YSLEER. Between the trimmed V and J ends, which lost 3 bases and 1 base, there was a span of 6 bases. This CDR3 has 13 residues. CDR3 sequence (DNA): TGCGCCAGCAGCCAGGACAGGAACACTGAAGCTTTCTTT. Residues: CASSQDRNTEAFF.

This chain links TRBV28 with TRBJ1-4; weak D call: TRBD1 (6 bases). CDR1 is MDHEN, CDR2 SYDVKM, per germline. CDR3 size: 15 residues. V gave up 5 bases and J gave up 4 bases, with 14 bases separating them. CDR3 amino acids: CASSPGQPFNEKLFF. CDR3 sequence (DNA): TGTGCCAGCAGTCCTGGACAGCCCTTTAATGAAAAACTGTTTTTT.

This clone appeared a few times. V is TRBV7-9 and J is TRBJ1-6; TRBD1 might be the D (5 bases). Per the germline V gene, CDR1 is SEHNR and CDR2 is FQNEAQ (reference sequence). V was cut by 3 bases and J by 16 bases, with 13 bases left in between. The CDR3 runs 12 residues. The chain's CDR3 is CASSLAQGPLHF. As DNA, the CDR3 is TGTGCCAGCAGCTTGGCTCAGGGTCCTCTCCACTTT.

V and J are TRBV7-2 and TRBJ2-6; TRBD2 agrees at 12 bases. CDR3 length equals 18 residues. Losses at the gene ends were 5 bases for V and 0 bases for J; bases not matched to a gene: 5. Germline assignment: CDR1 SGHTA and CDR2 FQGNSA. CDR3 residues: CASSPGTSGFSGANVLTF. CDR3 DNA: TGTGCCAGCAGCCCAGGGACTAGCGGGTTCTCTGGGGCCAACGTCCTGACTTTC.

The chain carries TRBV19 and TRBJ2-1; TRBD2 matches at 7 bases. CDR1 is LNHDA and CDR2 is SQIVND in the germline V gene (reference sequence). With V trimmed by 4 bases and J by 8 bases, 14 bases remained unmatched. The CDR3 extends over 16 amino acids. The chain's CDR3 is CASSKQSAGFSDEQFF. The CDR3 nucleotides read TGTGCCAGTAGTAAGCAGTCAGCGGGGTTTTCGGATGAGCAGTTCTTC.

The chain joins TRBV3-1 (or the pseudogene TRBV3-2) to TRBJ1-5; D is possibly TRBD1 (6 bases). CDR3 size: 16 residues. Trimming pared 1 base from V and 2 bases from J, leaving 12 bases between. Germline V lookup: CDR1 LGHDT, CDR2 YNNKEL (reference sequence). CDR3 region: CASSQVRRQGNQPQHF. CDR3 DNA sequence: TGTGCCAGCAGCCAAGTCCGGAGACAGGGCAATCAGCCCCAGCATTTT.

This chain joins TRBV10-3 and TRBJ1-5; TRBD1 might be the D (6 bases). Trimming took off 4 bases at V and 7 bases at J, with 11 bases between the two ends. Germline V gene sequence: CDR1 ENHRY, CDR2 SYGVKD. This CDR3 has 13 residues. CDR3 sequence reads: CAISGSGGQPQHF. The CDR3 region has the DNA TGTGCCATCAGTGGGTCCGGGGGCCAGCCCCAGCATTTT.

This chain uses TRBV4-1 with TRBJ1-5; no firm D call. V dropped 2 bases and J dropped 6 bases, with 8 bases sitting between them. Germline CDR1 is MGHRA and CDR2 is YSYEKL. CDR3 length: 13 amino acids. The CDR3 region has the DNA TGCGCCAGCAGCCAAAAGGAGGGTCAGCCCCAGCATTTT. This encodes CASSQKEGQPQHF.

The CDR3 DNA is TGTGCCAGCAGCCCTGGACAGGTTCGGGCCGAAGCTTTCTTT. It specifies CASSPGQVRAEAFF. This rearrangement joins TRBV5-5 to TRBJ1-1; 7 bases map to TRBD1. Looked up from germline, CDR1 is SGHKS and CDR2 is YYEKEE (reference sequence). The CDR3 contains 14 residues. Unmatched junction bases numbered 11, after V lost 4 bases and J lost 8 bases.

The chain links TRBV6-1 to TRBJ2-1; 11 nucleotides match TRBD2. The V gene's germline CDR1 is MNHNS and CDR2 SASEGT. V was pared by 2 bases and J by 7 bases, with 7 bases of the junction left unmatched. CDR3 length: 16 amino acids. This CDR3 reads CASSEFSGGVRNEQFF. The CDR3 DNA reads TGTGCCAGCAGTGAATTTAGCGGGGGGGTGCGGAATGAGCAGTTCTTC.

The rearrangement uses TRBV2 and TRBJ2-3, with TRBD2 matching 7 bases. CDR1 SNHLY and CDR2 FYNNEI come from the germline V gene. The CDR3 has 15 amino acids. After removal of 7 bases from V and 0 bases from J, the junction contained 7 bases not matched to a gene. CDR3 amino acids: CASTASGKSTDTQYF. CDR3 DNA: TGTGCCAGCACGGCTAGCGGAAAAAGCACAGATACGCAGTATTTT. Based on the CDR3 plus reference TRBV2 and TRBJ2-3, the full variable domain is EPEVTQTPSHQVTQMGQEVILRCVPISNHLYFYWYRQILGQKVEFLVSFYNNEISEKSEIFDDQFSVERPDGSNFTLKIRSTKLEDSAMYFCASTASGKSTDTQYFGPGTRLTVL.

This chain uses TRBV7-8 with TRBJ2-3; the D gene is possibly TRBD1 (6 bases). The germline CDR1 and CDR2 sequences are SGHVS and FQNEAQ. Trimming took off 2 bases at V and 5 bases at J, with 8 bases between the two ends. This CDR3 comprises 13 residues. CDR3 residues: CASSLSGVDTQYF. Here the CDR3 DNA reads TGTGCCAGCAGCTTATCAGGGGTAGATACGCAGTATTTT.

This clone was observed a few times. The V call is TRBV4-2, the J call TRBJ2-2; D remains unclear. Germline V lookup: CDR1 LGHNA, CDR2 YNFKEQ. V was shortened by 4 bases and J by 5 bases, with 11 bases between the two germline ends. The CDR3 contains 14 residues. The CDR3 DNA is TGTGCCAGCAGCCTCCAGGAGTTTACCGGGGAGCTGTTTTTT. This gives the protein CASSLQEFTGELFF.

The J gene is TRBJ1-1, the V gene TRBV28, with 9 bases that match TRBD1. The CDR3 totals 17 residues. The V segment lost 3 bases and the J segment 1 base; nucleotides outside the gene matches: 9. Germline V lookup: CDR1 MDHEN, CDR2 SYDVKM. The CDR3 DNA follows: TGTGCCAGCAGTTTGGTAATGTTGGGACAGGGGAACACTGAAGCTTTCTTT. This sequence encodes CASSLVMLGQGNTEAFF.

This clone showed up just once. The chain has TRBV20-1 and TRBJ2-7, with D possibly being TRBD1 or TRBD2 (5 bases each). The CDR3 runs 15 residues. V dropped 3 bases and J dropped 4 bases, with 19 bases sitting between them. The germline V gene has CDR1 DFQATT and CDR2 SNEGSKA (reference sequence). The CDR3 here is CSASNRVGTQYEQYF. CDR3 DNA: TGCAGTGCTAGTAATAGGGTTGGGACCCAGTACGAGCAGTACTTC.

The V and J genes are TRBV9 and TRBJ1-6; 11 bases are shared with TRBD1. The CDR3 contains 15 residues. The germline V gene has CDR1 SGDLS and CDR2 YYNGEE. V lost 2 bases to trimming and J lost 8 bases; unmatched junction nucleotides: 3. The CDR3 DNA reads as TGTGCCAGCAGCGTTGGACAGGGGGCCTATTCACCCCTCCACTTT. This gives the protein CASSVGQGAYSPLHF. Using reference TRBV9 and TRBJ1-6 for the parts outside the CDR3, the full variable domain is DSGVTQTPKHLITATGQRVTLRCSPRSGDLSVYWYQQSLDQGLQFLIQYYNGEERAKGNILERFSAQQFPDLHSELNLSSLELGDSALYFCASSVGQGAYSPLHFGNGTRLTVT.

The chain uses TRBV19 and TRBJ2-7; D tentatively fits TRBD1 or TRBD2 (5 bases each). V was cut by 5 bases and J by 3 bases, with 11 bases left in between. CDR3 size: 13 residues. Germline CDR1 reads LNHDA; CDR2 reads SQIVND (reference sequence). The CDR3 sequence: CASSPGRYYEQYF. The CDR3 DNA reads TGTGCCAGTAGTCCGGGACGATACTACGAGCAGTACTTC.

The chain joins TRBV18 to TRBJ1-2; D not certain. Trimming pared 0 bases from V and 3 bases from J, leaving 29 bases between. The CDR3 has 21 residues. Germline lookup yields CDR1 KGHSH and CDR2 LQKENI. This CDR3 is CASSPPNLIWRRALPDYGYTF. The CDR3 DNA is TGTGCCAGCTCACCACCGAATTTAATATGGCGGAGGGCCCTTCCAGACTATGGCTACACCTTC.

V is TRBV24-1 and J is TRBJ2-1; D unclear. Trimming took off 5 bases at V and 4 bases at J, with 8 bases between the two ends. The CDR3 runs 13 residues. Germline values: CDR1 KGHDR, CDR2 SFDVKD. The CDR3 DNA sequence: TGTGCCACCAGTGTCGAATATTACAATGAGCAGTTCTTC. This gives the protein CATSVEYYNEQFF.

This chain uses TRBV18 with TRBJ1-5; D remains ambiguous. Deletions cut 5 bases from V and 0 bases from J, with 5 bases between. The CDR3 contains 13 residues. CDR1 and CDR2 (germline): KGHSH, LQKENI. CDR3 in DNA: TGTGCCAGCTCAGAAAATAGCAATCAGCCCCAGCATTTT. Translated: CASSENSNQPQHF.

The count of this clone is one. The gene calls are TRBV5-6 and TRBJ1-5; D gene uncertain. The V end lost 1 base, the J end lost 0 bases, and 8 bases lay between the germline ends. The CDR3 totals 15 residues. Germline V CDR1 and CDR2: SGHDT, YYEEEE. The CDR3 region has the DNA TGTGCCAGCAGCTTGTTAGGGAATAGCAATCAGCCCCAGCATTTT. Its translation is CASSLLGNSNQPQHF.

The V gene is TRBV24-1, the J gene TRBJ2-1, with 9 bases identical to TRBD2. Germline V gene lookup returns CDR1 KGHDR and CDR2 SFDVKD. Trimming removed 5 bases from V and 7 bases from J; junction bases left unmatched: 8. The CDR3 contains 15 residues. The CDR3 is CATSAKGLARNEQFF. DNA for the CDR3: TGTGCCACCAGTGCGAAGGGACTAGCCCGTAATGAGCAGTTCTTC.

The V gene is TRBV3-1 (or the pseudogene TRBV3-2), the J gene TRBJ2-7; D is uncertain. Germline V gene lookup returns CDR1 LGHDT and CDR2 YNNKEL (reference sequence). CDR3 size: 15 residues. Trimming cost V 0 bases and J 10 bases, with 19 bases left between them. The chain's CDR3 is CASSQDQAESRLQYF. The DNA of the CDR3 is TGTGCCAGCAGCCAAGATCAAGCTGAATCGAGACTCCAGTACTTC.

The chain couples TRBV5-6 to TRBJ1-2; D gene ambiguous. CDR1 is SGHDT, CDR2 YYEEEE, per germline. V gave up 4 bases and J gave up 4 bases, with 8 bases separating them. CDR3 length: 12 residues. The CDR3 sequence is CASSPTGYGYTF. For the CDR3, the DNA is TGTGCCAGCAGCCCGACGGGCTATGGCTACACCTTC.

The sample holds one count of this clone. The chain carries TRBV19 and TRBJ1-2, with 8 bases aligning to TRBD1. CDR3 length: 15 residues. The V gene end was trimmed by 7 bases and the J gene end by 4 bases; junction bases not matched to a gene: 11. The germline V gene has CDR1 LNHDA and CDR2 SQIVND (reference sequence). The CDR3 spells CASTSTGQGLYGYTF. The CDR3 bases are TGTGCCAGTACCAGTACCGGACAGGGACTCTATGGCTACACCTTC.